The 27 T cell receptor beta chains below all came from one sample that was sequenced in a study of regulatory T cells in long-lasting Graves disease. Indicated time point: newly diagnosed GD, antithyroid drugs for less than 3 months. PBMC RNA was the source of the TCR library. Construction of the TCR beta libraries employed iRepertoire HTBI primers in conjunction with Arm-PCR of CDR3 regions. MiXCR was run by TCRdb on the multiplex PCR reads, yielding one entry per CDR3 protein. The sample has about 330,000 distinct CDR3 sequences; roughly 17% are singletons. Another study also made use of these data, one on T cells in Graves' hyperthyroidism and ophthalmopathy.

Sequenced material: peripheral blood mononuclear cells (PBMCs), taken at new diagnosis, from a patient treated with antithyroid drugs. These receptors came from a young woman with Graves disease.

This chain links TRBV20-1 with TRBJ1-6, with D maybe TRBD1 (5 bases). The CDR3 is 14 residues long. V was cut by 5 bases and J by 9 bases, with 17 bases left in between. Germline V gene sequence: CDR1 DFQATT, CDR2 SNEGSKA (reference sequence). In DNA, the CDR3 is TGCAGTGCTCGCCCCATTCAGGGAGGTTCACCCCTCCACTTT. Its translation is CSARPIQGGSPLHF.

V and J are TRBV20-1 and TRBJ2-7, with D possibly TRBD1 on 5 matching bases. Trimming shortened V by 5 bases and J by 2 bases, and 7 bases separated the two germline ends. CDR3 length: 11 amino acids. CDR1 and CDR2 (germline): DFQATT, SNEGSKA (reference sequence). In DNA form, the CDR3 reads TGCAGTGCTGGACAAACCTACGAGCAGTACTTC. Protein product: CSAGQTYEQYF.

CDR3 in amino acids: CAWISSRGWVEAFF. The CDR3 DNA sequence: TGTGCCTGGATTAGTTCCAGGGGATGGGTTGAAGCTTTCTTT. The J gene is TRBJ1-1, the V gene TRBV30; a weak D match, TRBD1 (6 bases). V was pared by 4 bases and J by 7 bases, with 19 bases between. Germline V gene lookup returns CDR1 GTSNPN and CDR2 SVGIG (reference sequence). The CDR3 length is 14 residues. Variable domain in full (rest from reference TRBV30 and TRBJ1-1): SQTIHQWPATLVQPVGSPLSLECTVEGTSNPNLYWYRQAAGRGLQLLFYSVGIGQISSEVPQNLSASRPQDRQFILSSKKLLLSDSGFYLCAWISSRGWVEAFFGQGTRLTVV.

The table lists this clonotype with a few counts. This may arise from a read error, as a much more abundant clone is one base away. The chain uses TRBV28 and TRBJ1-5, with D possibly TRBD1 on 5 matching bases. There are 20 residues in the CDR3. The germline gives CDR1 MDHEN, CDR2 SYDVKM. The CDR3 DNA follows: TGTGCCAGCAGTACCCTCGAGGGACGGTCTGGGTGGGCTCCCAATCAGCCCCAGCGTTTT. As protein: CASSTLEGRSGWAPNQPQRF.

About this clonotype itself: An end of the junction does not agree with germline; a read error may underlie this. The chain employs TRBV12-5 and TRBJ2-1, with 10 bases identical to TRBD1. Germline CDR1 is LGHNT and CDR2 is FRNRAP. This CDR3 comprises 14 residues. This CDR3 is CASGPGQGHNEQLF. The CDR3 bases are TGTGCTAGTGGCCCGGGACAGGGGCACAATGAGCAGCTCTTC.

The sample holds a few counts of this clonotype. The CDR3 reads CSARLGVPGQGSYNSPLHF. CDR3 coding DNA: TGCAGTGCTAGACTGGGGGTCCCGGGACAGGGATCCTATAATTCACCCCTCCACTTT. The chain is built from TRBV20-1 and TRBJ1-6, with 9 positions matching TRBD1. Per germline, CDR1 DFQATT and CDR2 SNEGSKA (reference sequence). This CDR3 has 19 amino acids. V lost 2 bases, J lost 1 base, and 12 bases stayed unmatched.

This clonotype was found many times. The chain links TRBV11-1 to TRBJ2-1; weak D call: TRBD2 (5 bases). Germline assignment: CDR1 SGHAT and CDR2 FQDESV (reference sequence). V gave up 3 bases and J gave up 0 bases, with 6 bases separating them. This CDR3 is 14 amino acids long. CDR3 sequence: CASSFEGSYNEQFF. CDR3 nucleotide sequence: TGTGCCAGCAGCTTTGAGGGCTCCTACAATGAGCAGTTCTTC.

There are many counts of this clonotype. The gene calls are TRBV6-5 and TRBJ2-1; TRBD2 is a possible D gene (6 bases). The V and J ends lost 4 bases and 7 bases respectively, with 14 bases between them. CDR1 is MNHEY and CDR2 is SVGAGI in the germline V gene. This CDR3 spans 14 amino acids. CDR3 bases: TGTGCCAGCAGTTCCCCGCCACGGGGGAATGAGCAGTTCTTC. It yields the protein CASSSPPRGNEQFF.

This clonotype was recorded many times. V usage is TRBV11-2 and J usage is TRBJ2-5; D unresolved. V was shortened by 3 bases and J by 7 bases, with 18 bases between the two germline ends. Germline CDR1 reads SGHAT; CDR2 reads FQNNGV. The CDR3 is 15 amino acids. The CDR3 region is CASSFSDAPGRTQYF. The CDR3 DNA follows: TGTGCCAGCAGCTTCTCGGACGCGCCCGGTCGGACCCAGTACTTC.

This clonotype occurred many times. The chain recombines TRBV19 with TRBJ1-1; D remains ambiguous. The V gene's germline CDR1 is LNHDA and CDR2 SQIVND (reference sequence). This CDR3 is 15 amino acids long. Trimming removed 3 bases from V and 0 bases from J, with 11 bases in between. CDR3 region: CASSMRTVMNTEAFF. The CDR3 nucleotides are TGTGCCAGTAGTATGAGGACCGTTATGAACACTGAAGCTTTCTTT.

This clonotype turned up a few times. Given a much more abundant clone one base away, this may be a read error. This chain joins TRBV30 and TRBJ1-1, with a tentative D call TRBD1 (5 bases). The CDR3 has 14 residues. Germline V gives CDR1 GTSNPN, CDR2 SVGIG (reference sequence). CDR3 DNA sequence: TGTGCCTGGAGTTCCCCCGGGGCAAACACTGTAGCTTTCTTT. Protein: CAWSSPGANTVAFF.

This clonotype was seen more than once but under ten times. The chain carries TRBV6-1 and TRBJ2-7; D might be TRBD1 (5 bases). The CDR3 is 15 residues long. The V end was cut by 2 bases, the J end by 4 bases, with 15 bases between. Germline V gives CDR1 MNHNS, CDR2 SASEGT. The CDR3 here is CASSEFRQPPYEQYF. CDR3 DNA: TGTGCCAGCAGTGAATTCAGACAGCCTCCATACGAGCAGTACTTC.

This clonotype was counted many times. V is TRBV12-3 or TRBV12-4 and J is TRBJ2-7; D is undetermined. Trimming shortened V by 1 base and J by 11 bases, and 9 bases separated the two germline ends. The CDR3 loop spans 11 amino acids. The CDR3 region is CASSLGVLEYF. The CDR3, as DNA: TGTGCCAGCAGTTTAGGAGTTTTGGAGTACTTC.

This clonotype appeared many times. This chain links TRBV27 with TRBJ2-2; D is ambiguous. CDR1 and CDR2 from the germline V gene are MNHEY and SMNVEV (reference sequence). Trimming stripped 2 bases from V and 7 bases from J, with 8 bases between. This CDR3 region has 13 residues. The CDR3 DNA sequence: TGTGCCAGCAGTTTACCGGGTTACGGGGAGCTGTTTTTT. It encodes CASSLPGYGELFF.

The sample holds many counts of this clonotype. V and J are TRBV30 and TRBJ1-1; TRBD1 agrees at 7 bases. CDR1 is GTSNPN, CDR2 SVGIG, per germline (reference sequence). J gave up 1 base and V 2 bases, and 7 bases lay outside the gene matches. The CDR3 is made up of 15 amino acids. CDR3 sequence: CAWSPLTGRNTEAFF. In nucleotides, the CDR3 is TGTGCCTGGAGTCCTTTGACAGGGAGGAACACTGAAGCTTTCTTT.

This clonotype was found many times. The rearrangement joins TRBV20-1 to TRBJ1-5; tentatively, D is TRBD1 (6 bases). Germline V gene data show CDR1 as DFQATT and CDR2 as SNEGSKA (reference sequence). The V gene lost 5 bases and the J gene lost 3 bases, with 14 bases spanning the gap. This CDR3 has 14 amino acids. The CDR3 region has the DNA TGCAGTGCTCTGGACAGCGCCTCCAATCAGCCCCAGCATTTT. Amino acids: CSALDSASNQPQHF.

This clonotype was detected ten times or more. The chain combines TRBV18 with TRBJ2-7; TRBD2 agrees at 11 bases. The J segment lost 6 bases and the V segment lost 6 bases, leaving 7 bases of the junction unmatched. Germline V CDR1 and CDR2: KGHSH, LQKENI. CDR3 size: 14 residues. CDR3 in DNA: TGTGCCAGCTCCCTACTAGCGGGAGTCTCCGAGCAGTACTTC. It yields the protein CASSLLAGVSEQYF.

This clonotype was detected ten times or more. The chain couples TRBV4-2 to TRBJ2-2; TRBD2 agrees at 8 bases. The CDR3 extends over 16 amino acids. Germline loops: CDR1 LGHNA, CDR2 YNFKEQ. Trimming at V came to 1 base and at J to 6 bases, leaving 7 bases not matched to a gene. In nucleotides, the CDR3 is TGTGCCAGCAGCCAAGCAGGGGCGGGAGGAGCCGGGGAGCTGTTTTTT. This gives the protein CASSQAGAGGAGELFF.

In the case of this clonotype: This may be a read error, as it is one base from a much larger clone. V gene TRBV20-1 combines with J gene TRBJ1-1; D call uncertain. Germline V gene data show CDR1 as DFQATT and CDR2 as SNEGSKA (reference sequence). The length of the CDR3 is 11 residues. The CDR3 bases are TGCAGTGCTTTAAAGAACACTGAATCTTTCTTT. Protein product: CSALKNTESFF.

This clonotype was recorded many times. The V call is TRBV6-2 or TRBV6-3, the J call TRBJ2-2; D perhaps matches TRBD1 (5 bases). CDR1 and CDR2 (germline): MNHEY, SVGEGT. V shed 4 bases and J shed 3 bases, with 9 bases lying between them. This CDR3 has 14 amino acids. The CDR3 DNA is TGTGCCAGCAGTTCGCCCAGGGACACCGGGGAGCTGTTTTTT. Amino acids: CASSSPRDTGELFF.

In its sample, this clonotype was seen many times. The rearrangement joins TRBV3-1 to TRBJ2-2; 13 bases map to TRBD2. The germline gives CDR1 LGHDT, CDR2 YNNKEL (reference sequence). The CDR3 is 17 amino acids. V lost 4 bases, J lost 3 bases, and 5 bases stayed unmatched. The CDR3: CASSPGLAGDHTGELFF. As DNA, the CDR3 is TGTGCCAGCAGCCCTGGACTAGCGGGGGACCACACCGGGGAGCTGTTTTTT.

This clonotype was detected ten times or more. The CDR3 sequence is CASSLDLAQNTEAFF. The CDR3 DNA is TGCGCCAGCAGCTTGGACCTGGCTCAGAACACTGAAGCTTTCTTT. The chain employs TRBV5-1 and TRBJ1-1; D gene uncertain. CDR1 and CDR2 from the germline V gene are SGHRS and YFSETQ. CDR3 length: 15 residues. Trimming took off 0 bases at V and 1 base at J, with 10 bases between the two ends.

As regards this clonotype: A read error is possible here, since a much larger clone lies one base away. The chain employs TRBV7-8 and TRBJ2-1; D is possibly TRBD2 (6 bases). The germline V gene encodes CDR1 SGHVS and CDR2 FQNEAQ. The CDR3 contains 14 residues. Trimming took 8 bases from V and 4 from J, leaving 15 bases between them. The CDR3 protein is CASGWGEAYNEQFF. CDR3 DNA: TGTGCCAGCGGCTGGGGGGAGGCTTACAATGAGCAGTTCTTC.

V usage is TRBV5-1 and J usage is TRBJ1-2; 12 bases are a match to TRBD1. CDR3 size: 14 residues. Germline V lookup: CDR1 SGHRS, CDR2 YFSETQ. With 5 bases clipped from V and 6 bases from J, the junction kept 5 bases outside the gene matches. This CDR3 is CASRSGTGGDGYTF. The CDR3 DNA sequence: TGCGCCAGCAGATCCGGGACAGGGGGCGATGGCTACACCTTC.

This clonotype came up a few times. V and J are TRBV4-1 and TRBJ2-2; D is unresolved. Trimming cost V 4 bases and J 1 base, with 16 bases left between them. The CDR3 loop spans 17 amino acids. Germline CDR1 and CDR2: MGHRA and YSYEKL. The DNA of the CDR3 is TGCGCCAGCAGCCCTTACCCCCCAGGCTGGAACACCGGGGAGCTGTTTTTT. It encodes CASSPYPPGWNTGELFF.

This clonotype was observed at least ten times. The chain combines TRBV10-3 with TRBJ2-7; D is unclear. The CDR3 is 13 residues long. Trimming took off 7 bases at V and 7 bases at J, with 17 bases between the two ends. Germline CDR1 is ENHRY and CDR2 is SYGVKD. The CDR3 nucleotides are TGTGCCATCAAAGACGGCGGCCTGGGGGAGCAGTACTTC. The encoded protein is CAIKDGGLGEQYF.

The sample holds many counts of this clonotype. V usage is TRBV7-9 and J usage is TRBJ2-1; 10 bases are a match to TRBD2. This CDR3 region has 16 residues. With V trimmed by 7 bases and J by 7 bases, 13 bases remained unmatched. Germline V gives CDR1 SEHNR, CDR2 FQNEAQ (reference sequence). CDR3 residues: CASTRQVPSGSNEQFF. The CDR3 region has the DNA TGTGCCAGCACTAGGCAGGTCCCTAGCGGGAGTAATGAGCAGTTCTTC.